What follows is one T cell receptor beta chain and its context. The antigen is undetermined. The record originates from a study of cytomegalovirus exposure and HLA in healthy donors. Points from the study as a whole: An analysis was carried out at a later point. It showed that HLA-associated TCR beta chains were more clonally expanded than equally common non-associated chains.

Both 60 Vbeta primers and 13 Jbeta primers went into the PCR. Sequencing used immunoSEQ multiplex PCR; TCRdb keeps in-frame clones, though not all of them. The sample holds about 170,000 clones; under 75% are singletons and the top ten take around 7%. With 7 bases clipped from V and 2 bases from J, the junction kept 8 bases outside the gene matches. CDR1 and CDR2 (germline): SQVTM, ANQGSEA. This CDR3 spans 13 amino acids. J is TRBJ2-7 and V is TRBV29-1; TRBD1 aligns across 7 bases. The specimen was PBMCs. The clonotype comes from a man in his forties or fifties in good health and CMV-seropositive. The CDR3 nucleotides are TGCAGCGCCCGACAGGGTGCTGCCTACGAGCAGTACTTC. Amino acids: CSARQGAAYEQYF.